This TCR beta chain stems from a study of T cells in Graves' hyperthyroidism and ophthalmopathy. This CDR3 is 23 amino acids long. CDR1 and CDR2 from the germline V gene are LNHDA and SQIVND (reference sequence). The V end was cut by 3 bases, the J end by 6 bases, with 38 bases between. As regards this clonotype: As yet, its antigen is unknown.

The study's findings and limits: The majority of expanded thyroid clonotypes above 0.001 also appeared in blood. In simple terms, a model built on 13 V-J features told ophthalmopathy apart from stable hyperthyroidism.

Amplified TCR beta CDR3 regions came from RNA transcripts. The TCR CDR3 first-round RT-PCR relied on the HTBI primer set. TCRdb analysed the multiplex PCR reads with MiXCR anew, one entry per CDR3 protein. The sample has under 550,000 distinct CDR3 sequences, roughly 13% seen once. The rearrangement links TRBV19 to TRBJ2-2; a possible D gene is TRBD1 (5 bases). Sequenced sample: blood. This TCR came from a young woman with Graves' hyperthyroidism. The CDR3 DNA reads as TGTGCCAGTAGTATGCTCGTGCCCTTCGTGACTCGGACATCTTTTGCTTTGGCCGGGGAGCTGTTTTTT. Protein sequence: CASSMLVPFVTRTSFALAGELFF.